The clone carrying this T cell receptor (beta chain) was seen a single time. This CDR3 spans 15 amino acids. Trimming cost V 4 bases and J 4 bases; bases outside gene matches: 9. Germline assignment: CDR1 SGHKS and CDR2 YYEKEE (reference sequence). This sample is part of a study of T cell responses to AZD1222 COVID-19 vaccine. Generated by immunoSEQ multiplex PCR, the TCRdb table keeps only in-frame clones and is missing some. The sample yields fewer than 150,000 clones, roughly 86% seen once. The gene calls are TRBV5-5 and TRBJ2-5, with TRBD1 matching 8 bases. The TCR comes from an adult who received the AZD1222 COVID-19 vaccine. Sample: peripheral blood, taken 28 days after the second AZD1222 dose. The CDR3 spells CASSHGTGRVETQYF. CDR3 coding DNA: TGTGCCAGCAGCCATGGGACAGGCCGGGTAGAGACCCAGTACTTC.